This T cell receptor beta chain was observed in a study of cytomegalovirus exposure and HLA in healthy donors. The CDR3 totals 11 residues. V lost 3 bases, J lost 11 bases, and 8 bases lay in between. Germline CDR1 and CDR2: MDHEN and SYDVKM. Vbeta (60) and Jbeta (13) primers were used in the PCR. Clones were read by immunoSEQ multiplex PCR, and TCRdb kept only the in-frame ones, dropping some. The data show about 160,000 clones, 80% to 85% seen once. The rearrangement joins TRBV28 to TRBJ1-3; tentatively, D is TRBD1 (5 bases). Source material: PBMCs. The TCR sequence derives from a man younger than 40 in good health and CMV-seronegative. The CDR3 bases are TGTGCCAGCAGTTTCGGGGGGTCCATATATTTT. Its translation: CASSFGGSIYF.